These T cell receptor beta chains were read from a single sample in a study of blood T cells in healthy people across ages. MiXCR, applied by TCRdb to the 5' RACE reads, yields one record per CDR3 protein. The profile shows fewer than 600,000 distinct CDR3 sequences, roughly a quarter of them singletons. This sample was shared with a second study, whose subject was T cells of mothers and their children.

Sequencing was carried out using blood. Every receptor here comes from a boy aged 2-15 years in good health. Each CDR3 is given with its conserved first and last residue. Fields, in order: V gene, J gene, D gene, CDR3 protein. A D gene is named only where the DNA matches it firmly.

TRBV29-1	TRBJ2-5	TRBD2	CSLSGLAGGYQETQYF
TRBV28	TRBJ2-1	NA	CASSFPGGLYEQFF
TRBV18	TRBJ2-3	NA	CASSAPVDTQYF
TRBV14	TRBJ2-5	NA	CASSQESNLGTQYF
TRBV5-5	TRBJ2-1	NA	CASWAGVGKYNEQFF
TRBV20-1	TRBJ2-2	TRBD2	CSAAGVPTGELFF
TRBV7-9	TRBJ2-2	NA	CASSPKVTGELFF
TRBV18	TRBJ2-2	NA	CASSPQSGVNTGELFF
TRBV6-5	TRBJ2-2	NA	CTSRRGRSTGELFF
TRBV29-1	TRBJ2-1	TRBD2	CSVEGLAAQGGQFF
TRBV4-3	TRBJ2-2	TRBD2	CASSQGVVAGPGELFF
TRBV7-2	TRBJ1-2	NA	CASSFGGPGGYIF
TRBV2	TRBJ1-2	NA	CASSRPDYGYTF
TRBV2	NA	TRBD1	CASRGTGNNEQFF
TRBV11-1	TRBJ2-2	NA	CASSLAGVWGAPSTGELFF
TRBV29-1	TRBJ2-2	NA	CSAPQVTGELFF
TRBV7-8	TRBJ2-5	NA	CASSLVPGLTRRETQYF
TRBV12-3/TRBV12-4	TRBJ1-5	NA	CASSLSAADQPQHF
TRBV29-1	TRBJ2-1	TRBD1	CSGQGSSYNKQFF
TRBV15	TRBJ1-4	NA	CATSREGFNEKLFF
TRBV1	TRBJ2-7	NA	CTSSHSSRSYEQYF
TRBV5-4	TRBJ2-1	NA	CASSSLNNEQFF
TRBV7-9	TRBJ2-5	NA	CASSQGRTDRGQETQYF
TRBV20-1	TRBJ2-5	TRBD2	CSAPGTSADQETQYF
TRBV6-5	TRBJ2-6	TRBD2	CASSYSLLTAGGPRSGANVLTF
TRBV20-1	TRBJ2-1	TRBD1	CSADTGTGDYNEQFF
TRBV29-1	TRBJ2-7	NA	CSVVAAVYEQYF
TRBV5-1	TRBJ1-2	NA	CASSLPTKMGGYTF
TRBV6-6	TRBJ2-5	TRBD1	CASSRTPGGLRETQYF
TRBV29-1	TRBJ2-1	NA	CSVGANEQFF
TRBV4-3	TRBJ1-1	NA	CASSQEEGSTEAFF
TRBV7-4	TRBJ1-4	NA	CASNYGTMDEKLFF
TRBV5-1	NA	TRBD1	CASSPTGGAYEQYF
TRBV4-2	TRBJ2-3	NA	CASSQDGTQLQDTQYF
TRBV20-1	TRBJ2-3	NA	CSARDFERLYSTDTQYF
TRBV2	TRBJ2-3	TRBD2	CASSRGLANTDTQYF
TRBV13	TRBJ2-3	TRBD2	CASSVPGTSGDSGGDTQYF
TRBV5-1	TRBJ2-1	NA	CASSSWGIQGFRGANEQFF
TRBV7-2	TRBJ1-3	NA	CASSLDQGLIGNTIYF
TRBV7-9	TRBJ1-5	NA	CASSLDGGQPQHF
TRBV4-1	TRBJ2-1	NA	CASSPLTWRLYNEQFF
TRBV7-9	TRBJ2-5	TRBD1	CASNPSRGPQETQYF
TRBV10-2	NA	NA	CASSPVGDEQYF
TRBV10-3	TRBJ2-5	NA	CAISGGKVGEETQYF
TRBV5-5	TRBJ2-1	TRBD2	CASSPTSGNDNEQFF
TRBV20-1	NA	NA	CSAHSALSYEQYF
TRBV20-1	TRBJ2-7	TRBD1	CSARPAGTGVPEQYF
TRBV20-1	TRBJ1-6	TRBD1	CSARRQGSYNSPLHF
TRBV28	TRBJ2-7	TRBD1	CASSLRGTGGRQYF
TRBV5-1	TRBJ2-5	TRBD1	CASSILGQGLQTQYF
TRBV29-1	TRBJ1-2	TRBD1	CSGGTGVGYGYTF
TRBV10-3	NA	TRBD1	CAISDTGAEQYF
TRBV5-1	TRBJ1-3	NA	CASSSTRARNTIYF
TRBV14	TRBJ1-6	NA	CASSSTTEIYNSPLHF
TRBV12-3/TRBV12-4	TRBJ1-1	NA	CASSFTGYTEAFF
TRBV11-2	TRBJ1-6	TRBD1	CASSPGTVNSPLHF
TRBV20-1	NA	TRBD1	CSARGDRAYEQYF